This T cell receptor (beta chain) was captured by sequencing in a study of regulatory T cells in long-lasting Graves disease. General study results and limits: Persistent disease samples used TRBV28, TRBJ1-2 and TRBJ2-5 preferentially.

As regards this clonotype: Its antigen is as yet unknown.

HTBI primers from iRepertoire and Arm-PCR of CDR3 regions yielded the TCR beta libraries. TCRdb processed the multiplex PCR reads anew with MiXCR; each CDR3 protein has one entry. Among around 300,000 distinct CDR3 sequences listed, around 21% were seen once. Time point reported: persistent/refractory GD, antithyroid drugs over 5 years with positive TRAb. Isolated PBMC RNA provided the starting material for the TCR library. This CDR3 is 16 amino acids long. Trimming cost V 8 bases and J 1 base; bases outside gene matches: 8. Germline CDR1 MNHNS, CDR2 SASEGT. Sequenced here: peripheral blood mononuclear cells (PBMCs), sampled when the disease was refractory, from a patient treated with antithyroid drugs. The clonotype comes from a female donor with Graves disease. The rearrangement uses TRBV6-1 and TRBJ2-6; TRBD1 matches at 7 bases. The CDR3 nucleotides read TGTGCCAGCTCCCGGGACAGTCCTTCTGGGGCCAACGTCCTGACTTTC. This sequence encodes CASSRDSPSGANVLTF.